These 16 T cell receptor beta chains were sequenced from one sample in a study of cytotoxic CD8 clonotypes in ibrutinib-treated CLL (dated by TCRdb to about 2021). The sample's time point label, in plain terms: 20 to 30 months on ibrutinib. The method behind the library was the immunoSEQ multiplex PCR assay. Imported from immuneACCESS, the table was reduced by TCRdb to in-frame sequences with V and J called. These copies leave out some clones; in studies compared against another copy, an unresolved V gene accounts for under half, and the cause of the remainder is not known. For this sample the table gives 75,000 to 80,000 clones, of which roughly 80% were detected only once. Around 37% of the sample is taken by the ten largest. The sample consisted of PBMCs, taken after 24 months of ibrutinib treatment. These receptor sequences come from a human donor with chronic lymphocytic leukemia.

This clone appeared a single time. The V gene is TRBV15, the J gene TRBJ2-2; 7 bases map to TRBD1. V dropped 5 bases and J dropped 6; count of bases not matched to a gene: 9. CDR1 and CDR2 (germline): LNHNV, YYDKDF (reference sequence). The CDR3 consists of 15 residues. CDR3 in DNA: TGTGCCACCAGCCCTTCCGACAGGGAACCCGGGGAGCTGTTTTTT. Encoded protein: CATSPSDREPGELFF.

This chain connects TRBV6-1 to TRBJ1-2; possible D gene TRBD1, 6 bases. The CDR3 sequence is 13 residues long. V lost 2 bases and J 4 bases, leaving 8 bases between the germline ends. Germline V gives CDR1 MNHNS, CDR2 SASEGT. CDR3 amino acids: CASSERGTYGYTF. In DNA, the CDR3 is TGTGCCAGCAGTGAAAGGGGGACCTATGGCTACACCTTC.

This clone has more than one count but fewer than ten. The chain couples TRBV19 to TRBJ2-3; D ambiguous. V was trimmed by 3 bases and J by 3 bases, leaving 10 bases between them. This CDR3 spans 14 amino acids. In germline, CDR1 is LNHDA, CDR2 SQIVND (reference sequence). DNA of the CDR3: TGTGCCAGTAGTATCCCCCTGAGGACAGATACGCAGTATTTT. It codes for CASSIPLRTDTQYF.

This clone has only one observation. The rearrangement links TRBV27 to TRBJ2-1; 7 bases fit TRBD2. J gave up 9 bases and V 6 bases, and 14 bases lay outside the gene matches. This CDR3 region has 15 residues. Germline lookup yields CDR1 MNHEY and CDR2 SMNVEV (reference sequence). The CDR3 here is CASSLRALGGSEQFF. CDR3 coding DNA: TGTGCCAGCAGCCTACGCGCTCTCGGGGGGAGTGAGCAGTTCTTC.

The chain carries TRBV10-2 and TRBJ1-2; D might be TRBD1 (5 bases). Trimming took off 3 bases at V and 2 bases at J, with 10 bases between the two ends. This CDR3 has 14 residues. Germline V CDR1 and CDR2: WSHSY, SAAADI. The CDR3 region is CASSEDRGNYGYTF. The CDR3, as DNA: TGCGCCAGCAGTGAAGACCGGGGGAACTATGGCTACACCTTC.

This chain joins TRBV30 and TRBJ1-2, with D possibly TRBD1 on 5 matching bases. V lost 4 bases and J lost 6, with 15 bases in between. Germline CDR1 and CDR2: GTSNPN and SVGIG (reference sequence). This CDR3 is 13 amino acids long. The CDR3 here is CAWMLSGVNGYTF. CDR3 bases: TGTGCCTGGATGCTTTCGGGGGTCAATGGCTACACCTTC.

The J gene is TRBJ1-3, the V gene TRBV19; TRBD1 aligns across 7 bases. V gave up 5 bases and J gave up 4 bases; unmatched junction bases: 8. The CDR3 covers 15 residues. The germline gives CDR1 LNHDA, CDR2 SQIVND (reference sequence). This CDR3 reads CASSRAGGRGNTIYF. CDR3 nucleotide sequence: TGTGCCAGTAGTCGAGCAGGGGGAAGAGGAAACACCATATATTTT.

J is TRBJ2-7 and V is TRBV5-6; D ambiguous. Germline V gives CDR1 SGHDT, CDR2 YYEEEE. The CDR3 consists of 11 residues. V was trimmed by 0 bases and J by 3 bases, leaving 1 base between them. The CDR3 region is CASSLDYEQYF. The CDR3, as DNA: TGTGCCAGCAGCTTGGACTACGAGCAGTACTTC.

The chain is built from TRBV28 and TRBJ1-2; 9 nucleotides agree with TRBD1. CDR3 length equals 17 residues. In germline, CDR1 is MDHEN, CDR2 SYDVKM. V trimming: 5 bases; J trimming: 6 bases; junction bases outside the gene matches: 16. The CDR3 protein is CASSLRGSSGQGHGYTF. CDR3 DNA sequence: TGTGCCAGCAGTCTTCGGGGGTCGTCGGGACAGGGTCATGGCTACACCTTC.

This chain connects TRBV7-9 to TRBJ1-4, with D maybe TRBD1 (6 bases). CDR1 is SEHNR and CDR2 is FQNEAQ in the germline V gene (reference sequence). The V gene lost 1 base and the J gene lost 1 base, with 7 bases spanning the gap. CDR3 length: 15 residues. The CDR3 loop reads CASSLGQETNEKLFF. CDR3 coding DNA: TGTGCCAGCAGCTTAGGACAGGAAACTAATGAAAAACTGTTTTTT.

The table lists this clone with a count of one. This chain connects TRBV25-1 to TRBJ1-4, with 9 positions matching TRBD1. The CDR3 consists of 17 residues. Germline V gives CDR1 MGHDK, CDR2 SYGVNS. V was clipped by 3 bases and J by 0 bases; unmatched bases: 5. CDR3 sequence reads: CASSEGQGLATNEKLFF. The CDR3 DNA follows: TGTGCCAGCAGTGAGGGACAGGGCCTTGCAACTAATGAAAAACTGTTTTTT.

The rearrangement joins TRBV9 to TRBJ2-3; TRBD1 aligns across 8 bases. V was pared by 4 bases and J by 1 base, with 8 bases of the junction left unmatched. The germline V gene has CDR1 SGDLS and CDR2 YYNGEE. The CDR3 sequence is 16 residues long. The CDR3 here is CASSSPSTGGTDTQYF. CDR3 nucleotides: TGTGCCAGCAGCTCCCCCTCGACAGGGGGCACAGATACGCAGTATTTT.

The CDR3 DNA is TGTGCCAGCAGTGTCGGGGGGCTCTACGAGCAGTACTTC. This gives the protein CASSVGGLYEQYF. The chain joins TRBV6-1 to TRBJ2-7, with a possible D match to TRBD2 (7 bases). The V gene lost 4 bases and the J gene lost 3 bases, with 10 bases spanning the gap. The CDR3 is 13 residues long. Germline V gene sequence: CDR1 MNHNS, CDR2 SASEGT.

This chain uses TRBV20-1 with TRBJ2-5; D unresolved. Germline V lookup: CDR1 DFQATT, CDR2 SNEGSKA (reference sequence). This CDR3 has 10 residues. Trimming left V 3 bases short and J 5 bases short, with 4 bases between. The chain's CDR3 is CSASWETQYF. CDR3 nucleotide sequence: TGCAGTGCTAGTTGGGAGACCCAGTACTTC.

The chain employs TRBV6-7 and TRBJ1-1; TRBD1 aligns across 7 bases. TRBV6-7 is reported as an ORF; its role is uncertain. J lost 2 bases, V lost 3 bases, and 18 bases had no gene match. The CDR3 is 19 residues long. CDR3 residues: CASSYIVEDQGQPNTEAFF. The CDR3 DNA is TGTGCCAGCAGTTATATTGTAGAGGACCAGGGACAGCCAAACACTGAAGCTTTCTTT.

The rearrangement joins TRBV7-2 to TRBJ1-5; D is unresolved. CDR3 length: 14 amino acids. Trimming shortened V by 1 base and J by 7 bases, and 11 bases separated the two germline ends. Germline CDR1 and CDR2: SGHTA and FQGNSA. The CDR3 protein is CASSLGGVGQPQHF. As DNA, the CDR3 is TGTGCCAGCAGCTTAGGTGGGGTGGGCCAGCCCCAGCATTTT.